This T cell receptor (beta chain) emerged from a study of blood T cell repertoires in COVID-19. Sequencing used immunoSEQ multiplex PCR; TCRdb keeps in-frame clones, though not all of them. The sample consists of about 110,000 clones, more than 80% of them appearing once. V lost 2 bases and J lost 2, with 11 bases in between. From germline, CDR1 is SGHVS and CDR2 FQNEAQ. The CDR3 is made up of 15 amino acids. This clonotype originated in a woman aged 60-70 years with acute or convalescent COVID-19. The J gene is TRBJ2-3, the V gene TRBV7-8; D remains ambiguous. Sample: peripheral blood. Written as DNA, the CDR3 is TGTGCCAGCAGCTTAATTAACAGCCTCACAGATACGCAGTATTTT. Its protein is CASSLINSLTDTQYF.